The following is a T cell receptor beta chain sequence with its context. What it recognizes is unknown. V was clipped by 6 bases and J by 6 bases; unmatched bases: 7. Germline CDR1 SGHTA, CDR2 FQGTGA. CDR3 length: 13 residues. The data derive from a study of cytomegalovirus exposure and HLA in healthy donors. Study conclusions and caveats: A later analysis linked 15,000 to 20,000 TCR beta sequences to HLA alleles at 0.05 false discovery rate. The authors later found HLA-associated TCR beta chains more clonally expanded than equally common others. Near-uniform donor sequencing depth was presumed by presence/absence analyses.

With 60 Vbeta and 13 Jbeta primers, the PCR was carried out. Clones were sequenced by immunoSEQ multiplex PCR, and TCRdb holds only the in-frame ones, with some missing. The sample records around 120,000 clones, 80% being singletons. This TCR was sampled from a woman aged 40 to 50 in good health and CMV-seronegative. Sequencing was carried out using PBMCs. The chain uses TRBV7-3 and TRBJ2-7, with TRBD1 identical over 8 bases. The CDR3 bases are TGTGCCAGCAGTCGCTCAGGGGGCGGCGAGCAGTACTTC. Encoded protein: CASSRSGGGEQYF.